This T cell receptor beta chain was sequenced for a study of blood T cells in healthy people across ages. Findings of the study overall: Both naive CD4+ cell counts and diversity were greater in long-lived donors than in aged donors. CMV status of donors was not determined, possibly confounding expanded clonotype changes. Age showed a roughly linear inverse relationship with TCR beta diversity per million T cells.

A word on this clonotype: Its antigen is unknown.

Using a J-beta primer mix together with a sample-barcoded 5' primer, a second PCR was run for about 6 to 12 cycles. Carrying 12 random nucleotides, a template-switch adaptor labeled each individual cDNA molecule. TCRdb re-derived calls from the 5' RACE reads in MiXCR, one entry per CDR3 protein. The sample shows around 1,100,000 distinct CDR3 sequences, around two fifths of them seen only once. V was clipped by 4 bases and J by 1 base; unmatched bases: 9. The CDR3 has 17 residues. Germline CDR1 SEHNR, CDR2 FQNEAQ (reference sequence). The rearrangement uses TRBV7-9 and TRBJ2-2; 7 bases are shared with TRBD1. Sequenced: blood. The source of this sequence is a man in his late teens or twenties in good health. The CDR3: CASSSNSGTENTGELFF. CDR3 DNA: TGTGCCAGCAGCTCCAATTCCGGGACAGAGAACACCGGGGAGCTGTTTTTT. The variable domain in full, completed from reference TRBV7-9 and TRBJ2-2, reads DTGVSQNPRHKITKRGQNVTFRCDPISEHNRLYWYRQTLGQGPEFLTYFQNEAQLEKSRLLSDRFSAERPKGSFSTLEIQRTEQGDSAMYLCASSSNSGTENTGELFFGEGSRLTVL.